The 10 T cell receptor beta chains below all came from one sample that was sequenced in a study of blood T cells in healthy people across ages. With a J-beta primer mix and a sample-barcoded 5' primer, a second PCR ran about 6 to 11 cycles. TCRdb reprocessed the 5' RACE reads via MiXCR and lists one record per CDR3 protein. There are around 970,000 distinct CDR3 sequences in the sample; 51% occur only once, and 20% to 25% lies in the top ten. The specimen was blood. These receptors all stem from a woman aged 55-70 years in good health.

This clonotype has only a few counts. The chain links TRBV7-8 to TRBJ2-3, with 12 positions matching TRBD2. V trimming: 2 bases; J trimming: 7 bases; junction bases outside the gene matches: 4. The CDR3 loop spans 15 amino acids. Germline V CDR1 and CDR2: SGHVS, FQNEAQ. CDR3 in amino acids: CASSLLAGGPNTQYF. DNA of the CDR3: TGTGCCAGCAGCTTACTAGCGGGAGGGCCCAATACGCAGTATTTT.

Comment on this clonotype: One junction end disagrees with the germline gene, perhaps due to a read error. The rearrangement joins TRBV4-2 to TRBJ1-2, with 9 bases identical to TRBD1. Germline-derived CDR1 and CDR2 are LGHNA and YNFKEQ. This CDR3 is built from 16 residues. The CDR3 bases are TGTGTCAGCAGCTCGAGGACAGGGGTAAGGGCCTATGGCTACACCTTC. Translated, it gives CVSSSRTGVRAYGYTF.

In this sample, this clonotype turned up a few times. The gene calls are TRBV7-8 and TRBJ2-7; D gene unclear. V dropped 2 bases and J dropped 1 base, with 6 bases sitting between them. The CDR3 is 13 amino acids. Germline CDR1 and CDR2: SGHVS and FQNEAQ. This chain's CDR3 is CASSLQFSYEQYF. DNA of the CDR3: TGTGCCAGCAGCTTACAATTTTCCTACGAGCAGTACTTC.

This chain joins TRBV9 and TRBJ2-1; possibly TRBD2 for D (6 bases). From germline, CDR1 is SGDLS and CDR2 YYNGEE. V was clipped by 3 bases and J by 9 bases, with 19 bases between them. The CDR3 spans 15 residues. CDR3 sequence reads: CASSGDGRTLGEQFF. As DNA, the CDR3 is TGTGCCAGCAGCGGCGATGGGAGGACCCTCGGTGAGCAGTTCTTC. The complete variable domain, with remaining parts taken from reference TRBV9 and TRBJ2-1, reads DSGVTQTPKHLITATGQRVTLRCSPRSGDLSVYWYQQSLDQGLQFLIQYYNGEERAKGNILERFSAQQFPDLHSELNLSSLELGDSALYFCASSGDGRTLGEQFFGPGTRLTVL.

A few counts support this clonotype. V is TRBV28 and J is TRBJ2-7; the D gene is possibly TRBD1 (5 bases). CDR1 MDHEN and CDR2 SYDVKM come from the germline V gene. The CDR3 is made up of 14 amino acids. Trimming cost V 7 bases and J 2 bases, with 15 bases left between them. The CDR3 bases are TGTGCCAGCAAGGGCCCAGGGTATACCTACGAGCAGTACTTC. Encoded protein: CASKGPGYTYEQYF.

This clonotype has a count of ten or more. The chain is built from TRBV12-3 or TRBV12-4 and TRBJ2-7; D is ambiguous. V shed 7 bases and J shed 0 bases, with 10 bases lying between them. CDR3 length equals 13 residues. The CDR3 DNA sequence: TGTGCCAGCAAAGGCTATTCCTCCTACGAGCAGTACTTC. This encodes CASKGYSSYEQYF.

This clonotype was found once. V and J are TRBV4-3 and TRBJ2-3; 7 positions agree with TRBD1. Trimming at V came to 3 bases and at J to 1 base, leaving 7 bases not matched to a gene. The germline CDR1 and CDR2 sequences are LGHNA and YSLEER. The CDR3 covers 16 residues. CDR3 amino acids: CASSQFYGTGTDTQYF. As DNA, the CDR3 is TGCGCCAGCAGCCAGTTTTACGGGACAGGCACAGATACGCAGTATTTT.

This clonotype appeared a few times. This chain's CDR3 is CASSPAASGSIYEQYF. DNA for the CDR3: TGTGCCAGCAGCCCTGCGGCTAGCGGGAGTATCTACGAGCAGTACTTC. The chain recombines TRBV12-3 or TRBV12-4 with TRBJ2-7, with 10 bases matching TRBD2. The CDR3 sequence is 16 residues long. J lost 3 bases, V lost 6 bases, and 11 bases had no gene match.

The chain has TRBV7-2 and TRBJ2-3; D may be TRBD1 or TRBD2 (6 bases each). V was trimmed by 3 bases and J by 0 bases, leaving 19 bases between them. The germline V gene has CDR1 SGHTA and CDR2 FQGNSA. The CDR3 loop spans 18 amino acids. CDR3 sequence (DNA): TGTGCCAGCAGCTTTGGAACGGGGGCCTTTTTTAGCACAGATACGCAGTATTTT. Protein: CASSFGTGAFFSTDTQYF.

This sequence joins TRBV18 and TRBJ2-1; tentatively, D is TRBD1 (6 bases). CDR1 is KGHSH, CDR2 LQKENI, per germline. The CDR3 runs to 14 residues. V was clipped by 6 bases and J by 5 bases, with 14 bases between them. CDR3 region: CASSRSGANNEQFF. CDR3 coding DNA: TGTGCCAGCTCCCGGTCAGGGGCTAACAATGAGCAGTTCTTC.